Below are 24 T cell receptor beta chains sequenced from a single sample in a study of PD-1 blockade in classical Hodgkin lymphoma. Some clones are missing from TCRdb's copy, which holds only in-frame ones; the method was immunoSEQ multiplex PCR. The repertoire includes under 30,000 clones, around three quarters of them detected once, and approximately 4.3% sits in the top ten. Each patient experienced a relapse that followed autologous stem cell transplantation, and brentuximab vedotin exposure varied. This specimen consisted of peripheral blood mononuclear cells (PBMCs), obtained before the second cycle of nivolumab. Receptors originate from a human donor with classical Hodgkin lymphoma.

The V and J genes are TRBV28 and TRBJ1-6; possibly TRBD1 for D (5 bases). This CDR3 has 14 amino acids. Looked up from germline, CDR1 is MDHEN and CDR2 is SYDVKM. With 7 bases removed from V and 7 bases from J, the gap between germline ends came to 14 bases. The CDR3 loop reads CASNPQGYNSPLHF. The CDR3 region has the DNA TGTGCCAGCAACCCCCAGGGCTACAATTCACCCCTCCACTTT.

The chain has TRBV11-2 and TRBJ1-6, with 10 bases matching TRBD1. The CDR3 extends over 16 amino acids. Germline V gene lookup returns CDR1 SGHAT and CDR2 FQNNGV. J gave up 7 bases and V 1 base, and 4 bases lay outside the gene matches. The CDR3, as DNA: TGTGCCAGCAGCTTAGGCGGGACAGGGGTCAATTCACCCCTCCACTTT. It translates to CASSLGGTGVNSPLHF. The full variable domain, rest sourced from reference TRBV11-2 and TRBJ1-6, is EAGVAQSPRYKIIEKRQSVAFWCNPISGHATLYWYQQILGQGPKLLIQFQNNGVVDDSQLPKDRFSAERLKGVDSTLKIQPAKLEDSAVYLCASSLGGTGVNSPLHFGNGTRLTVT.

The chain is built from TRBV6-6 and TRBJ1-4; possibly TRBD1 for D (5 bases). The CDR3 has 14 amino acids. V lost 2 bases and J 3 bases, leaving 7 bases between the germline ends. Germline V gene lookup returns CDR1 MNHNY and CDR2 SVGAGI (reference sequence). CDR3 bases: TGTGCCAGCAGTTACGACAGTCCTAATGAAAAACTGTTTTTT. Translated: CASSYDSPNEKLFF.

Note on this clone: Other DNA sequences of this sample code for an identical CDR3. The CDR3 DNA reads as TGTGCCAGCAGGGGGGACAGGGGGAACACCGGGGAGCTGTTTTTT. It codes for CASRGDRGNTGELFF. This rearrangement joins TRBV4-2 to TRBJ2-2; 10 bases align to TRBD1. Germline V lookup: CDR1 LGHNA, CDR2 YNFKEQ. The CDR3 runs to 15 residues. The junction had 2 bases not matched to a gene; V was cut back by 6 bases and J by 1 base.

J is TRBJ2-7 and V is TRBV5-1; no clear D gene. CDR3 length: 14 residues. CDR1 and CDR2 from the germline V gene are SGHRS and YFSETQ. V lost 4 bases and J lost 5, with 16 bases in between. The chain's CDR3 is CASSPPNLPHEQYF. The CDR3 bases are TGCGCCAGCAGCCCCCCCAATCTCCCGCACGAGCAGTACTTC.

The chain uses TRBV5-1 and TRBJ2-2; tentatively, D is TRBD2 (6 bases). The CDR3 consists of 15 residues. Germline V gives CDR1 SGHRS, CDR2 YFSETQ. With 0 bases removed from V and 1 base from J, the gap between germline ends came to 7 bases. CDR3 protein: CASSLEGLNTGELFF. Here the CDR3 DNA reads TGCGCCAGCAGCTTGGAGGGACTGAACACCGGGGAGCTGTTTTTT.

This CDR3 reads CASSSEGGHTGELFF. CDR3 in DNA: TGTGCCAGCAGCTCTGAAGGGGGCCACACCGGGGAGCTGTTTTTT. V is TRBV9 and J is TRBJ2-2; TRBD1 matches 7 bases. Germline V gene data show CDR1 as SGDLS and CDR2 as YYNGEE. CDR3 size: 15 residues. J was trimmed by 3 bases and V by 4 bases; bases with no gene match: 6.

The chain employs TRBV10-3 and TRBJ2-7, with unresolved D. V lost 4 bases to trimming and J lost 2 bases, with 9 bases between them. The germline CDR1 and CDR2 sequences are ENHRY and SYGVKD. The CDR3 has 13 amino acids. The CDR3: CAISGGDPYEQYF. In nucleotides, the CDR3 is TGTGCCATCAGTGGAGGTGACCCCTACGAGCAGTACTTC.

This chain uses TRBV30 with TRBJ1-4; the match to TRBD1 covers 9 bases. The trim removed 2 bases at V and 6 bases at J, leaving 4 bases unmatched. Germline V CDR1 and CDR2: GTSNPN, SVGIG (reference sequence). There are 14 residues in the CDR3. This CDR3 reads CAWSKDRGYEKLFF. CDR3 nucleotides: TGTGCCTGGAGTAAGGACAGGGGCTATGAAAAACTGTTTTTT.

The rearrangement uses TRBV30 and TRBJ1-3; D unclear. Germline CDR1 is GTSNPN and CDR2 is SVGIG (reference sequence). Trimming stripped 0 bases from V and 2 bases from J, with 5 bases between. The CDR3 is 13 residues long. CDR3 in DNA: TGTGCCTGGAGTGTAAGTGCTGGAAACACCATATATTTT. It yields the protein CAWSVSAGNTIYF.

The V and J genes are TRBV6-5 and TRBJ2-7; maybe TRBD1 (6 bases). Germline CDR1 is MNHEY and CDR2 is SVGAGI. V dropped 7 bases and J dropped 4 bases, with 14 bases sitting between them. The CDR3 is 13 amino acids. The CDR3 nucleotides read TGTGCCAGCAAATTCAGGGGCTCATACGAGCAGTACTTC. It encodes CASKFRGSYEQYF.

The genes are TRBV2 and TRBJ2-1; TRBD2 might be the D (5 bases). V lost 2 bases and J lost 1, with 12 bases in between. The CDR3 has 16 residues. Germline-derived CDR1 and CDR2 are SNHLY and FYNNEI. The CDR3, as DNA: TGTGCCAGCAGTGAAAGGGTGGGCGGGTCCTACAATGAGCAGTTCTTC. Translated, it gives CASSERVGGSYNEQFF.

The chain joins TRBV7-2 to TRBJ2-7, with TRBD1 identical over 7 bases. This CDR3 contains 15 residues. CDR1 and CDR2 from the germline V gene are SGHTA and FQGNSA. Trimming took 5 bases from V and 2 from J; bases not matched to a gene: 9. CDR3 in amino acids: CASSPRTGSTYEQYF. The CDR3 DNA sequence: TGTGCCAGCAGCCCAAGGACAGGATCTACCTACGAGCAGTACTTC.

Notes on this clone: Its ends do not fully match the called genes, so a read error is possible. The chain couples TRBV30 to TRBJ2-1, with D hard to call. This CDR3 is 13 amino acids long. Germline assignment: CDR1 GTSNPN and CDR2 SVGIG (reference sequence). CDR3 loop: CAWSFGRDKEQFF. Written as DNA, the CDR3 is TGTGCCTGGAGTTTCGGGCGAGACAAGGAGCAGTTCTTC.

The chain employs TRBV6-1 and TRBJ1-2; 12 nucleotides match TRBD1. The V gene end was trimmed by 4 bases and the J gene end by 4 bases; junction bases not matched to a gene: 7. CDR1 is MNHNS and CDR2 is SASEGT in the germline V gene. The CDR3 consists of 16 residues. The CDR3 nucleotides are TGTGCCAGCAGTGGGGACAGGGGGCTAGTTGGCTATGGCTACACCTTC. Translation gives CASSGDRGLVGYGYTF.

V and J are TRBV6-5 and TRBJ2-1, with a possible D match to TRBD2 (5 bases). The ends were cut back, 7 bases at V and 2 bases at J, with 15 bases in the middle. The germline gives CDR1 MNHEY, CDR2 SVGAGI. CDR3 length: 15 amino acids. The CDR3 region is CASNLTSLPYNEQFF. The CDR3 DNA sequence: TGTGCCAGCAACCTCACTAGTTTACCCTACAATGAGCAGTTCTTC.

The V and J genes are TRBV2 and TRBJ1-2, with D perhaps TRBD1 (5 bases). Trimming pared 1 base from V and 3 bases from J, leaving 15 bases between. The CDR3 length is 16 residues. In germline, CDR1 is SNHLY, CDR2 FYNNEI. This CDR3 reads CASSEGFGTPDYGYTF. As DNA, the CDR3 is TGTGCCAGCAGTGAAGGCTTCGGGACCCCTGACTATGGCTACACCTTC.

This clone was counted a single time. The chain combines TRBV23-1 with TRBJ2-7; TRBD2 matches at 7 bases. TRBV23-1 is labeled an ORF, and its function is uncertain. The trim removed 8 bases at V and 6 bases at J, leaving 7 bases unmatched. The CDR3 is 12 residues long. The CDR3 DNA follows: TGCGCCAGCCCAGGCGGGAGCGGCGAGCAGTACTTC. It specifies CASPGGSGEQYF.

The V call is TRBV10-3, the J call TRBJ2-7; maybe TRBD2 (5 bases). The germline gives CDR1 ENHRY, CDR2 SYGVKD. CDR3 length equals 14 residues. The germline V and J ends were trimmed by 8 bases and 2 bases, with 16 bases remaining between them. CDR3 amino acids: CAISEGPFTYEQYF. CDR3 nucleotide sequence: TGTGCCATCTCCGAGGGTCCCTTTACCTACGAGCAGTACTTC.

This clone was counted a few times. The V gene is TRBV28, the J gene TRBJ1-6; the D is unclear. Per the germline V gene, CDR1 is MDHEN and CDR2 is SYDVKM. This CDR3 is built from 12 residues. V was pared by 5 bases and J by 7 bases, with 6 bases between. CDR3 coding DNA: TGTGCCAGCAGTGGGCCCAATTCACCCCTCCACTTT. Protein product: CASSGPNSPLHF.

The chain couples TRBV6-5 to TRBJ1-1, with unresolved D. This CDR3 region has 11 residues. Germline CDR1 is MNHEY and CDR2 is SVGAGI. The germline V and J ends were trimmed by 1 base and 7 bases, with 4 bases remaining between them. The CDR3 region is CASSYWGEAFF. CDR3 sequence (DNA): TGTGCCAGCAGTTACTGGGGTGAAGCTTTCTTT.

The rearrangement uses TRBV4-1 and TRBJ2-5; TRBD1 agrees at 7 bases. The CDR3 length is 15 residues. Germline loops: CDR1 MGHRA, CDR2 YSYEKL. After removal of 1 base from V and 5 bases from J, the junction contained 7 bases not matched to a gene. The CDR3 region has the DNA TGCGCCAGCAGCCAAGCCTTGGGCAGGGGGGAGACCCAGTACTTC. It codes for CASSQALGRGETQYF.

The CDR3 bases are TGCGCCAGCACCCGGGACTTCCAAGGGGAGCAGTACTTC. Translating it yields CASTRDFQGEQYF. The gene calls are TRBV5-1 and TRBJ2-7, with a tentative D call TRBD2 (6 bases). CDR3 length equals 13 residues. V was shortened by 6 bases and J by 7 bases, with 17 bases between the two germline ends. The germline V gene has CDR1 SGHRS and CDR2 YFSETQ.

This clone came up a few times. V is TRBV27 and J is TRBJ1-1; 7 positions match TRBD1. The J segment lost 3 bases and the V segment lost 5 bases, leaving 9 bases of the junction unmatched. The CDR3 has 15 amino acids. Per the germline V gene, CDR1 is MNHEY and CDR2 is SMNVEV (reference sequence). This CDR3 is CASSKSDRADTEAFF. Here the CDR3 DNA reads TGTGCCAGCAGTAAAAGTGACAGGGCGGACACTGAAGCTTTCTTT.